The following is a T cell receptor beta chain sequence with its context. Ten or more counts support this clonotype. The antigen it recognizes is unknown. At one end the junction does not follow the germline gene, possibly because of a read error. This entry comes from a study of neurological immune-mediated disorders (dated by TCRdb to the late 2010s). Broadly, across the study: Among the 34 multiple sclerosis patients, relapsing-remitting MS accounted for some 30 and secondary progressive MS accounted for 3. Using UMI-based sequencing, the study compared peripheral blood TCR-beta repertoires from patients with HTLV-I-associated myelopathy (HAM/TSP), patients with multiple sclerosis, and healthy controls. Longitudinal samples, technical triplicates and paired sorted CD4+ and CD8+ T-cell subsets, alongside PBMC samples, were included among the approximately 98 TCR-beta libraries. The cohort included some 70 subjects: about 15 with HAM/TSP, about 35 with multiple sclerosis, and 20 or so healthy controls.

Unsorted PBMC libraries were generated from 2 million PBMCs stored in RNAlater at -80 °C until RNA extraction. The multiple sclerosis patients were enrolled in a US clinical protocol that evaluated disease progression with magnetic resonance imaging. Peripheral blood was subjected to Ficoll-Hypaque density gradient centrifugation to isolate PBMCs, which were then cryopreserved in liquid nitrogen. From the germline V gene (reference sequence), CDR1 is DFQATT and CDR2 is SNEGSKA. There are 14 amino acids in the CDR3, from cysteine to phenylalanine inclusive. Left in the record is the CDR3 DNA by itself, 42 bases read in frame from the first base. The paper's findings and limits, for the study overall: Phylogenetic analysis grouped repertoires from 18 of 34 MS patients into a cluster of related CDR3 sequences, suggesting a possible repertoire-level signature. Expanded clones from different subjects shared no identical CDR3 amino acid sequences, which suggests that TCR-beta repertoires were private in all groups. TCR clonal expansion was highest in HAM/TSP patients and lowest in MS patients, with MS patients falling below even healthy controls. The MS cluster was not associated with any clinical or MRI features, and the authors stated that larger cohorts are needed.

cDNA was synthesized by template-switch 5'RACE using a primer with a 10-nucleotide random unique molecular identifier that tagged each TCR transcript. Over 170 million TCR-beta sequences, covering 15-18 subjects, were produced in each sequencing run. The RNeasy kit was used for extraction of total RNA. The KAPA Real-time Library Amplification kit was used to amplify TCR-beta VDJ regions with primers for the TCR constant region and the 5'RACE anchor. Sample indexes and Illumina adaptors were added in a first PCR, and a second PCR then increased library yield. The roughly 650 bp TCR product was size-selected on a 2% E-gel SizeSelection system after Ampure bead purification. Before pooling, library quality was assessed on a Bioanalyzer, concentration was determined with Qubit, and library quantification was performed with the Kapa Library Quantification kit. Libraries were sequenced paired-end 2 x 150 bp on an Illumina HiSeq 2500. To increase sequence diversity, roughly 24-30% phiX was spiked into each library pool. The study's processing was this. The quality-filtered reads were processed with the UMI-based MiGEC pipeline, whose error correction step removed more than 90% of the raw TCR sequences. VDJ genes were aligned to IMGT germline references, and each clonotype was defined by a unique CDR3 amino acid sequence together with V-J genes. Clonal expansion, Shannon diversity and CDR3 relatedness (CalcPairwiseDistances, ClusterSamples) were evaluated with VDJtools, and phylogenetic trees were built with CLCbio workbench. Expanded clones were defined as having at least 8 unique UMIs, based on coefficient-of-variation modelling across technical triplicates. Clones were called with MiXCR by TCRdb after fastp trimmed the public reads at Q25, and only in-frame beta chains were retained. Identical CDR3 protein sequences are pooled into one entry, listed with their most common genes and DNA. These V and J calls rely on TCRdb rather than the paper's analysis. This sample holds 35,000 to 50,000 distinct CDR3 sequences; about 2.5% were observed only once. In total, the top ten clones hold about 2.4% of the sample.

The rearrangement joined TRBV20-1 to TRBJ1-5; the D segment cannot be called with confidence. The specimen was PBMCs. The receptor comes from a man aged 50 to 59 with multiple sclerosis. The DNA sequence follows: TGCAGTGCTAGAGATCCGTTAAGCAATCAGCCCCAGAATTTT. Translation gives CSARDPLSNQPQNF.